The entry below describes one TCR beta chain. The record originates from a study of blood T cell repertoires in COVID-19. For the study at large: Spain, Italy and the United States supplied samples that represented acute and convalescent COVID-19.

Authors' processing steps: Amplifying reference gene primers gave estimates of nucleated cell counts. Profiled with immunoSEQ multiplex PCR; TCRdb holds only in-frame clones, not every one. V and J calls and clone size come straight from that table; D and trimming were deduced from the DNA. This sample has under 300,000 clones, with around 89% found just once. The receptor was derived from a woman between 40 and 55 years old with acute or convalescent COVID-19. Material for sequencing was peripheral blood.

The CDR3 bases are TGTGCCAGCAGCTCCCTCCTAGGGACAGGGCAAGCCGGGGAGCTGTTTTTT. Its translation is CASSSLLGTGQAGELFF. This sequence joins TRBV11-2 and TRBJ2-2, with TRBD1 identical over 9 bases. Trimming took 4 bases from V and 6 from J; bases not matched to a gene: 12. The CDR3 contains 17 residues. Germline CDR1 reads SGHAT; CDR2 reads FQNNGV.